This T cell receptor beta chain was recorded in a study of blood T cell repertoires in COVID-19. Study summary: The United States, Italy and Spain were the sources of the acute and convalescent COVID-19 samples.

Trimming pared 4 bases from V and 0 bases from J, leaving 10 bases between. CDR3 length equals 14 residues. CDR1 and CDR2 from the germline V gene are SQVTM and ANQGSEA. Cohort placement rested on clinical history that participants reported themselves. Profiling relied on immunoSEQ multiplex PCR, and the TCRdb table lists in-frame clones only, not all of them. The sample lists about 400,000 clones, around 87% occurring once. The chain couples TRBV29-1 to TRBJ2-1, with D possibly being TRBD2 (6 bases). Sequencing was done on a sample of PBMCs or T cells enriched from blood (not recorded which). The receptor was isolated from a man aged 35-49 years in a cohort exposed to, infected with or recovered from COVID-19 (not recorded which). As DNA, the CDR3 is TGCAGCGTTGTCCGGGGGAGCTCCTACAATGAGCAGTTCTTC. Protein: CSVVRGSSYNEQFF.